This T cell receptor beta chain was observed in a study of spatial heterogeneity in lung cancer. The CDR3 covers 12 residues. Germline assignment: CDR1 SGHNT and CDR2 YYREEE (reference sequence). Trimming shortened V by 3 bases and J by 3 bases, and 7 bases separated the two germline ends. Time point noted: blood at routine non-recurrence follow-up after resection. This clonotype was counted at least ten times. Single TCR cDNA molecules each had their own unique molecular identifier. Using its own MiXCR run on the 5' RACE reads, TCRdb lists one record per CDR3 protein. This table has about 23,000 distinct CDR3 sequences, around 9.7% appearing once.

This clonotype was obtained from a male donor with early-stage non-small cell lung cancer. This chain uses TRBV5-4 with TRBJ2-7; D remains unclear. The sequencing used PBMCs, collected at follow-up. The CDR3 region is CASSSEDYEQYF. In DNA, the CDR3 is TGTGCCAGCAGCTCCGAAGACTACGAGCAGTACTTC.